A single sample gave rise to the 28 T cell receptor beta chains below, sequenced in a study of blood T cell repertoires in COVID-19. The repertoire was sequenced with immunoSEQ multiplex PCR; TCRdb's copy has only in-frame clones and lacks some. Here the sample spans 65,000 or so clones, over 60% being singletons. Specimen: peripheral blood. The receptors shown here come from a woman aged 45-59 years with active or convalescent COVID-19.

The chain uses TRBV5-1 and TRBJ2-3, with D maybe TRBD2 (5 bases). The CDR3 runs to 14 residues. Trimming removed 0 bases at V and 4 bases at J, with 9 bases between. CDR1 is SGHRS and CDR2 is YFSETQ in the germline V gene. The CDR3 coding sequence is TGCGCCAGCAGCTTGGAGGCGGGTTCAGATACGCAGTATTTT. Its protein product is CASSLEAGSDTQYF.

V usage is TRBV30 and J usage is TRBJ1-5; TRBD1 aligns across 8 bases. Germline V gene lookup returns CDR1 GTSNPN and CDR2 SVGIG (reference sequence). The V and J ends lost 2 bases and 4 bases, in that order; junction bases with no gene match: 22. There are 20 residues in the CDR3. The CDR3 here is CAWSPPGAGGIFRGNQPQHF. The CDR3 bases are TGTGCCTGGAGTCCGCCTGGGGCAGGGGGCATTTTTAGGGGGAATCAGCCCCAGCATTTT. The whole variable domain, remainder taken from reference TRBV30 and TRBJ1-5, is SQTIHQWPATLVQPVGSPLSLECTVEGTSNPNLYWYRQAAGRGLQLLFYSVGIGQISSEVPQNLSASRPQDRQFILSSKKLLLSDSGFYLCAWSPPGAGGIFRGNQPQHFGDGTRLSIL.

The chain carries TRBV19 and TRBJ2-4, with D possibly being TRBD1 (6 bases). Germline CDR1 LNHDA, CDR2 SQIVND (reference sequence). Trimming took 5 bases from V and 6 from J, leaving 11 bases between them. The CDR3 extends over 13 amino acids. The CDR3 loop is CASSSGQRNIQYF. As DNA, the CDR3 is TGTGCCAGTAGTTCAGGACAGAGAAACATTCAGTACTTC.

In DNA form, the CDR3 reads TGTGCCAGCAGCCAAGATCTTATCCGGGCTAGCGGGAGTCGAAATACGCAGTATTTT. Translated: CASSQDLIRASGSRNTQYF. V usage is TRBV3-1 (or the pseudogene TRBV3-2) and J usage is TRBJ2-3; 10 bases agree with TRBD2. With V trimmed by 0 bases and J by 7 bases, 16 bases remained unmatched. This CDR3 contains 19 residues. Germline loops: CDR1 LGHDT, CDR2 YNNKEL (reference sequence).

The rearrangement joins TRBV5-1 to TRBJ2-7; 13 nucleotides agree with TRBD2. The germline gives CDR1 SGHRS, CDR2 YFSETQ. With V trimmed by 4 bases and J by 6 bases, 4 bases remained unmatched. The CDR3 is made up of 14 amino acids. DNA for the CDR3: TGCGCCAGCAGCGTTGGACTAGCGGGAGTCGAGCAGTACTTC. As protein: CASSVGLAGVEQYF.

V is TRBV5-1 and J is TRBJ2-1; D might be TRBD2 (5 bases). There are 14 residues in the CDR3. The germline V gene encodes CDR1 SGHRS and CDR2 YFSETQ. V was pared by 4 bases and J by 0 bases, with 8 bases between. CDR3 sequence reads: CASSAGSSYNEQFF. Written as DNA, the CDR3 is TGCGCCAGCAGCGCGGGTAGCTCCTACAATGAGCAGTTCTTC. The entire variable domain, with the rest obtained from reference TRBV5-1 and TRBJ2-1, is as follows: KAGVTQTPRYLIKTRGQQVTLSCSPISGHRSVSWYQQTPGQGLQFLFEYFSETQRNKGNFPGRFSGRQFSNSRSEMNVSTLELGDSALYLCASSAGSSYNEQFFGPGTRLTVL.

The chain employs TRBV3-1 (or the pseudogene TRBV3-2) and TRBJ1-5; 7 bases are a match to TRBD1. The germline gives CDR1 LGHDT, CDR2 YNNKEL (reference sequence). The junction had 9 bases not matched to a gene; V was cut back by 4 bases and J by 6 bases. The CDR3 loop spans 15 amino acids. Here the CDR3 DNA reads TGTGCCAGCAGCCGGGACCCAGGGGGAGCTCAGCCCCAGCATTTT. Protein: CASSRDPGGAQPQHF.

CDR3 amino acids: CASSPERGHSNQPQHF. The CDR3 nucleotides read TGCGCCAGCAGCCCCGAGCGGGGCCATAGCAATCAGCCCCAGCATTTT. The chain uses TRBV4-3 and TRBJ1-5, with a weak D call TRBD1 (5 bases). This CDR3 is 16 amino acids long. The V and J ends lost 4 bases and 0 bases respectively, with 13 bases between them. Germline V CDR1 and CDR2: LGHNA, YSLEER.

In this sample, this clone turned up once. The rearrangement uses TRBV9 and TRBJ2-7; a weak D match, TRBD1 (6 bases). Germline-derived CDR1 and CDR2 are SGDLS and YYNGEE. V dropped 0 bases and J dropped 7 bases, with 11 bases sitting between them. The CDR3 is 13 residues long. CDR3 protein: CASSVDRVGEQYF. DNA for the CDR3: TGTGCCAGCAGCGTAGACAGGGTAGGGGAGCAGTACTTC.

The CDR3: CASSNRQGSTDTQYF. CDR3 nucleotide sequence: TGCGCCAGCAGCAATCGACAGGGGAGCACAGATACGCAGTATTTT. The J gene is TRBJ2-3, the V gene TRBV5-1; TRBD1 matches 8 bases. The CDR3 is 15 amino acids. V was pared by 4 bases and J by 0 bases, with 4 bases of the junction left unmatched. CDR1 and CDR2 (germline): SGHRS, YFSETQ.

The genes are TRBV5-1 and TRBJ2-1, with TRBD2 identical over 9 bases. The junction had 9 bases not matched to a gene; V was cut back by 0 bases and J by 2 bases. The CDR3 has 18 amino acids. Germline CDR1 SGHRS, CDR2 YFSETQ. The CDR3 nucleotides read TGCGCCAGCAGCTTGGATGGCGGTGGCGGGAGGGCCTACAATGAGCAGTTCTTC. Translation: CASSLDGGGGRAYNEQFF.

The V call is TRBV19, the J call TRBJ1-5, with 7 bases aligning to TRBD1. CDR3 size: 19 residues. With V trimmed by 5 bases and J by 0 bases, 16 bases remained unmatched. Germline V gene sequence: CDR1 LNHDA, CDR2 SQIVND (reference sequence). CDR3 in amino acids: CASSPRTAGGTYSNQPQHF. CDR3 sequence (DNA): TGTGCCAGTAGTCCGCGGACAGCAGGGGGGACATATAGCAATCAGCCCCAGCATTTT.

V usage is TRBV5-1 and J usage is TRBJ2-5; D is undetermined. The CDR3 runs 13 residues. Germline V gene sequence: CDR1 SGHRS, CDR2 YFSETQ. The germline V and J ends were trimmed by 0 bases and 4 bases, with 7 bases remaining between them. In nucleotides, the CDR3 is TGCGCCAGCAGCTTGGAACTCGGAGAGACCCAGTACTTC. This translates into CASSLELGETQYF.

This chain uses TRBV19 with TRBJ1-5, with unresolved D. The V gene lost 4 bases and the J gene lost 9 bases, with 13 bases spanning the gap. This CDR3 contains 13 residues. Germline CDR1 reads LNHDA; CDR2 reads SQIVND (reference sequence). The CDR3: CASSTGVLGPQHF. The CDR3 nucleotides read TGTGCCAGTAGTACCGGGGTCCTTGGGCCCCAGCATTTT.

Remarks on this clone: Other nucleotide sequences in the sample specify the same CDR3. V usage is TRBV11-3 and J usage is TRBJ2-1; 7 nucleotides align to TRBD1. J gave up 3 bases and V 5 bases, and 7 bases lay outside the gene matches. CDR1 SGHNT and CDR2 YENEEA come from the germline V gene. CDR3 length: 15 residues. CDR3 nucleotides: TGTGCCAGCAGCCTAGGGGGCGAAAACTACAATGAGCAGTTCTTC. As protein: CASSLGGENYNEQFF.

This chain connects TRBV2 to TRBJ2-4; TRBD1 is a possible D gene (6 bases). V dropped 5 bases and J dropped 2 bases, with 10 bases sitting between them. This CDR3 spans 14 amino acids. CDR1 is SNHLY and CDR2 is FYNNEI in the germline V gene. The CDR3 coding sequence is TGTGCCAGCAGTATACAGGGTCCCAAAAACATTCAGTACTTC. Protein product: CASSIQGPKNIQYF.

This clone was detected once. The gene calls are TRBV4-3 and TRBJ2-1; 8 bases are shared with TRBD2. Per the germline V gene, CDR1 is LGHNA and CDR2 is YSLEER. This CDR3 spans 17 amino acids. V dropped 1 base and J dropped 6; count of bases not matched to a gene: 11. CDR3 nucleotides: TGCGCCAGCAGCCAAGTCACGGGACTAGTACGGGGCAATGAGCAGTTCTTC. It specifies CASSQVTGLVRGNEQFF.

This chain joins TRBV7-8 and TRBJ2-7; 7 bases map to TRBD2. CDR1 and CDR2 (germline): SGHVS, FQNEAQ. V trimming: 5 bases; J trimming: 2 bases; junction bases outside the gene matches: 6. CDR3 length: 14 amino acids. DNA for the CDR3: TGTGCCAGCAGCCCTCCTAGCGGACCCTACGAGCAGTACTTC. Translated, it gives CASSPPSGPYEQYF. Filled out from reference TRBV7-8 and TRBJ2-7, the complete variable domain reads GAGVSQSPRYKVAKRGQDVALRCDPISGHVSLFWYQQALGQGPEFLTYFQNEAQLDKSGLPSDRFFAERPEGSVSTLKIQRTQQEDSAVYLCASSPPSGPYEQYFGPGTRLTVT.

The gene calls are TRBV4-1 and TRBJ2-7, with 7 bases identical to TRBD2. This CDR3 contains 14 residues. J gave up 3 bases and V 0 bases, and 2 bases lay outside the gene matches. Germline CDR1 MGHRA, CDR2 YSYEKL. The CDR3 DNA follows: TGCGCCAGCAGCCAAGAGCGGGAGTTCTACGAGCAGTACTTC. It specifies CASSQEREFYEQYF.

This clone was counted a few times. This chain connects TRBV16 to TRBJ1-3; TRBD1 might be the D (6 bases). The CDR3 extends over 14 amino acids. In germline, CDR1 is KGHSY, CDR2 FQNENV. V was pared by 5 bases and J by 7 bases, with 15 bases between. CDR3 bases: TGTGCCAGCAGCAGTGGCTTCCAGGGGAACACCATATATTTT. This gives the protein CASSSGFQGNTIYF.

The chain carries TRBV12-5 and TRBJ1-5, with 7 bases fitting TRBD1. CDR1 LGHNT and CDR2 FRNRAP come from the germline V gene. The CDR3 covers 14 residues. Losses at the gene ends were 2 bases for V and 6 bases for J; bases not matched to a gene: 4. In DNA form, the CDR3 reads TGTGCTAGTGGTTTGCTAGGGGGCCGTCAGCCCCAGCATTTT. Protein sequence: CASGLLGGRQPQHF.

The chain uses TRBV27 and TRBJ1-2, with 9 nucleotides matching TRBD1. The length of the CDR3 is 14 residues. Germline V gives CDR1 MNHEY, CDR2 SMNVEV (reference sequence). Losses at the gene ends were 7 bases for V and 5 bases for J; bases not matched to a gene: 8. CDR3 DNA sequence: TGTGCCAGCAAAACCGGGACAGGGCAGTATGGCTACACCTTC. Protein: CASKTGTGQYGYTF.

The chain joins TRBV3-1 (or the pseudogene TRBV3-2) to TRBJ2-1; TRBD2 matches at 11 bases. Per the germline V gene, CDR1 is LGHDT and CDR2 is YNNKEL (reference sequence). This CDR3 comprises 18 residues. J gave up 5 bases and V 4 bases, and 13 bases lay outside the gene matches. Here the CDR3 DNA reads TGTGCCAGCAGCCCTAGGACTAGCGGGTGGGGGCCTGACAATGAGCAGTTCTTC. It codes for CASSPRTSGWGPDNEQFF.

This chain uses TRBV7-6 with TRBJ1-6; possibly TRBD1 for D (6 bases). Trimming left V 4 bases short and J 4 bases short, with 11 bases between. Per germline, CDR1 SGHVS and CDR2 FNYEAQ. This CDR3 spans 15 amino acids. This chain's CDR3 is CASSSAGQYNSPLHF. Written as DNA, the CDR3 is TGTGCCAGCAGCTCGGCCGGACAGTATAATTCACCCCTCCACTTT.

V usage is TRBV6-1 and J usage is TRBJ2-7; TRBD2 agrees at 11 bases. The CDR3 length is 17 residues. With V trimmed by 0 bases and J by 0 bases, 4 bases remained unmatched. The germline gives CDR1 MNHNS, CDR2 SASEGT. CDR3 residues: CASSEARLAGFSYEQYF. The CDR3 DNA reads TGTGCCAGCAGTGAAGCCCGACTAGCGGGATTCTCCTACGAGCAGTACTTC.

The J gene is TRBJ1-2, the V gene TRBV28; 7 bases match TRBD1. The ends lost 8 bases at V and 5 bases at J; junction bases unmatched: 2. The CDR3 is 11 amino acids. Germline V gives CDR1 MDHEN, CDR2 SYDVKM. CDR3 sequence (DNA): TGTGCCAGCGGCAGGGGGTATGGCTACACCTTC. Translated, it gives CASGRGYGYTF.

Comments on this clone: The junction departs from the called germline gene at one end, perhaps through a read error. V gene TRBV7-7 combines with J gene TRBJ2-3; perhaps TRBD2 as D (5 bases). Germline loops: CDR1 SSHAT, CDR2 FNYEAQ (reference sequence). The CDR3 has 15 amino acids. The CDR3 nucleotides are TGTGCTAGCAGCTTAGAACCAGGAGGCGCAGATACGCAGTATTTT. As protein: CASSLEPGGADTQYF.

This sequence joins TRBV6-4 and TRBJ1-2; a possible D gene is TRBD1 (6 bases). V was cut by 5 bases and J by 1 base, with 11 bases left in between. The germline V gene encodes CDR1 MRHNA and CDR2 SNTAGT. CDR3 length: 14 residues. The CDR3 DNA reads as TGTGCCAGCAGTCCGACGGACAGTAACTATGGCTACACCTTC. Its protein is CASSPTDSNYGYTF.